Listed here are 25 T cell receptor beta chains from one sample, sequenced in a study of control samples from healthy donors and cancer patients. Here immunoSEQ multiplex PCR was the method, and the copy in TCRdb shows in-frame clones only, minus some. This table has about 140,000 clones, 91% appearing once. The sequencing input was blood. Every receptor here comes from a man younger than 30 in good health.

This chain connects TRBV11-3 to TRBJ2-2; the match to TRBD1 covers 12 bases. The junction had 3 bases not matched to a gene; V was cut back by 3 bases and J by 7 bases. Per the germline V gene, CDR1 is SGHNT and CDR2 is YENEEA. The CDR3 sequence is 15 residues long. The CDR3 DNA sequence: TGTGCCAGCAGCTTGGGACAGGGGGCTGTCGGGGAGCTGTTTTTT. Its translation: CASSLGQGAVGELFF.

V and J are TRBV2 and TRBJ1-4; 7 positions agree with TRBD1. Per germline, CDR1 SNHLY and CDR2 FYNNEI. The trim removed 7 bases at V and 4 bases at J, leaving 6 bases unmatched. The CDR3 extends over 14 amino acids. CDR3 region: CASTPRDSNEKLFF. For the CDR3, the DNA is TGTGCCAGCACTCCTAGGGACAGTAATGAAAAACTGTTTTTT.

Only one count was recorded for this clone. This sequence joins TRBV6-2 or TRBV6-3 and TRBJ2-3, with 12 bases matching TRBD2. The CDR3 runs 18 residues. V was pared by 5 bases and J by 6 bases, with 15 bases of the junction left unmatched. CDR1 and CDR2 from the germline V gene are MNHEY and SVGEGT. CDR3 protein: CASSPLAGGLGFTDTQYF. In nucleotides, the CDR3 is TGTGCCAGCAGTCCCCTAGCGGGGGGGCTTGGTTTCACGGATACGCAGTATTTT.

This chain joins TRBV9 and TRBJ2-1; possibly TRBD2 for D (5 bases). CDR1 is SGDLS, CDR2 YYNGEE, per germline. This CDR3 spans 14 amino acids. V was clipped by 4 bases and J by 9 bases, with 17 bases between them. The CDR3: CASSPRGLSGEQFF. CDR3 in DNA: TGTGCCAGCAGCCCTCGGGGTTTATCCGGTGAGCAGTTCTTC.

V gene TRBV9 combines with J gene TRBJ2-5, with 9 positions matching TRBD1. The germline V gene has CDR1 SGDLS and CDR2 YYNGEE. The CDR3 runs to 14 residues. V lost 6 bases, J lost 3 bases, and 6 bases stayed unmatched. The DNA of the CDR3 is TGTGCCAGCACCCGGACAGGGGTTGAAGAGACCCAGTACTTC. Amino acids: CASTRTGVEETQYF. Together with reference TRBV9 and TRBJ2-5, the CDR3 gives the full variable domain: DSGVTQTPKHLITATGQRVTLRCSPRSGDLSVYWYQQSLDQGLQFLIQYYNGEERAKGNILERFSAQQFPDLHSELNLSSLELGDSALYFCASTRTGVEETQYFGPGTRLLVL.

The chain has TRBV18 and TRBJ1-3; D remains unclear. Germline CDR1 and CDR2: KGHSH and LQKENI. Trimming left V 3 bases short and J 3 bases short, with 12 bases between. The CDR3 contains 15 residues. The CDR3 DNA is TGTGCCAGCTCACCCTTAGGGAACGATGGAAACACCATATATTTT. Translated, it gives CASSPLGNDGNTIYF.

This clone was recorded only once. The J gene is TRBJ2-7, the V gene TRBV29-1; D uncertain. Germline assignment: CDR1 SQVTM and CDR2 ANQGSEA. The V end lost 2 bases, the J end lost 1 base, and 6 bases lay between the germline ends. This CDR3 comprises 12 residues. The CDR3 reads CSVEMGSYEQYF. CDR3 sequence (DNA): TGCAGCGTTGAAATGGGGTCCTACGAGCAGTACTTC.

The chain uses TRBV28 and TRBJ2-4, with a weak D call TRBD2 (5 bases). Trimming removed 2 bases at V and 0 bases at J, with 11 bases between. Germline V gene sequence: CDR1 MDHEN, CDR2 SYDVKM. This CDR3 has 16 residues. The CDR3 nucleotides are TGTGCCAGCAGTTTACCGGGAACTCTAGCCAAAAACATTCAGTACTTC. As protein: CASSLPGTLAKNIQYF.

The gene calls are TRBV7-9 and TRBJ1-2, with TRBD1 identical over 10 bases. With 5 bases clipped from V and 8 bases from J, the junction kept 5 bases outside the gene matches. From germline, CDR1 is SEHNR and CDR2 FQNEAQ (reference sequence). This CDR3 has 13 residues. The CDR3 region has the DNA TGTGCCAGCAGCCCCGGGACAGGGGTCGGCTACACCTTC. Translation: CASSPGTGVGYTF.

This chain joins TRBV13 and TRBJ2-3; D may be TRBD1 or TRBD2 (5 bases each). The CDR3 length is 16 residues. The germline CDR1 and CDR2 sequences are PRHDT and FYEKMQ (reference sequence). V was trimmed by 5 bases and J by 1 base, leaving 16 bases between them. The CDR3 loop reads CASSNSGPVGTDTQYF. CDR3 sequence (DNA): TGTGCCAGCAGCAACTCGGGGCCGGTCGGCACAGATACGCAGTATTTT.

This sequence joins TRBV7-9 and TRBJ1-4; 10 bases agree with TRBD1. V trimming: 1 base; J trimming: 8 bases; junction bases outside the gene matches: 7. Per the germline V gene, CDR1 is SEHNR and CDR2 is FQNEAQ (reference sequence). The CDR3 totals 16 residues. The CDR3 reads CASSLDSGQGSEKLFF. The CDR3 DNA sequence: TGTGCCAGCAGCTTAGATTCGGGACAGGGGTCGGAAAAACTGTTTTTT.

This clone showed up just once. The chain employs TRBV4-2 and TRBJ2-1, with D perhaps given as TRBD1 or TRBD2 (6 bases each). V shed 2 bases and J shed 0 bases, with 8 bases lying between them. The length of the CDR3 is 15 residues. Per germline, CDR1 LGHNA and CDR2 YNFKEQ. CDR3 nucleotides: TGTGCCAGCAGCCAAACGGGGGCCTCCTACAATGAGCAGTTCTTC. Translation: CASSQTGASYNEQFF.

The chain recombines TRBV28 with TRBJ2-2; TRBD2 matches at 7 bases. CDR1 MDHEN and CDR2 SYDVKM come from the germline V gene. Trimming at V came to 5 bases and at J to 3 bases, leaving 6 bases not matched to a gene. The CDR3 covers 15 residues. In nucleotides, the CDR3 is TGTGCCAGCAGTCTCTTGGCGGGAGACACCGGGGAGCTGTTTTTT. It specifies CASSLLAGDTGELFF.

The chain uses TRBV6-6 and TRBJ2-1; tentative D call: TRBD1 (6 bases). The V gene's germline CDR1 is MNHNY and CDR2 SVGAGI (reference sequence). Trimming took off 5 bases at V and 6 bases at J, with 17 bases between the two ends. CDR3 length equals 15 residues. This CDR3 reads CASSVSRGTGNEQFF. CDR3 nucleotide sequence: TGTGCCAGCAGTGTGAGCAGGGGCACGGGCAATGAGCAGTTCTTC.

The chain links TRBV5-6 to TRBJ1-2; D might be TRBD1 (5 bases). This CDR3 spans 14 amino acids. The V gene's germline CDR1 is SGHDT and CDR2 YYEEEE. The V gene lost 0 bases and the J gene lost 4 bases, with 10 bases spanning the gap. The CDR3 DNA reads as TGTGCCAGCAGCTTGGGGGGCAGTAGCTATGGCTACACCTTC. Encoded protein: CASSLGGSSYGYTF.

The CDR3 DNA follows: TGTGCCAGCAGCGCACAGGGGGCTGCTGGAAACACCATATATTTT. Translating gives CASSAQGAAGNTIYF. The chain recombines TRBV7-9 with TRBJ1-3; 9 bases map to TRBD1. This CDR3 contains 15 residues. Germline values: CDR1 SEHNR, CDR2 FQNEAQ (reference sequence). V was clipped by 5 bases and J by 2 bases; unmatched bases: 4.

In DNA, the CDR3 is TGTGCCAGCAGCTTTAAGACAGGGGGAAACTACAATGAGCAGTTCTTC. It translates to CASSFKTGGNYNEQFF. The rearrangement joins TRBV7-8 to TRBJ2-1, with 9 bases identical to TRBD1. The V and J ends lost 3 bases and 3 bases, in that order; junction bases with no gene match: 6. The length of the CDR3 is 16 residues. Looked up from germline, CDR1 is SGHVS and CDR2 is FQNEAQ.

CDR3 coding DNA: TGCGCCAGCAGCCCCGGGACTAGCGGGACCGTGCTTTGGGATACGCAGTATTTT. It yields the protein CASSPGTSGTVLWDTQYF. V and J are TRBV5-1 and TRBJ2-3; TRBD2 agrees at 13 bases. The ends lost 4 bases at V and 6 bases at J; junction bases unmatched: 14. This CDR3 comprises 18 residues. From germline, CDR1 is SGHRS and CDR2 YFSETQ.

The V gene is TRBV3-1 (or the pseudogene TRBV3-2), the J gene TRBJ1-6; no reliable D call. The CDR3 is made up of 15 amino acids. V was cut by 1 base and J by 7 bases, with 11 bases left in between. The V gene's germline CDR1 is LGHDT and CDR2 YNNKEL (reference sequence). CDR3 DNA sequence: TGTGCCAGCAGCCAAGGGGTCCGCATCAATTCACCCCTCCACTTT. This sequence encodes CASSQGVRINSPLHF.

The chain uses TRBV5-4 and TRBJ1-1; no definite D call. The CDR3 is 14 residues long. CDR1 is SGHNT, CDR2 YYREEE, per germline (reference sequence). The germline V and J ends were trimmed by 0 bases and 1 base, with 7 bases remaining between them. The CDR3 region has the DNA TGTGCCAGCAGCTTGGTTGAGGAGAACACTGAAGCTTTCTTT. Translation gives CASSLVEENTEAFF.

The rearrangement uses TRBV15 and TRBJ2-6; possible D gene TRBD1, 6 bases. Germline V gives CDR1 LNHNV, CDR2 YYDKDF (reference sequence). V dropped 0 bases and J dropped 0 bases, with 12 bases sitting between them. The CDR3 runs 18 residues. The DNA of the CDR3 is TGTGCCACCAGCAGAGATCTCGTGGGGGCCTCTGGGGCCAACGTCCTGACTTTC. Amino acids: CATSRDLVGASGANVLTF.

V usage is TRBV19 and J usage is TRBJ1-5; unclear D gene. CDR1 is LNHDA and CDR2 is SQIVND in the germline V gene (reference sequence). This CDR3 is 12 amino acids long. The germline V and J ends were trimmed by 6 bases and 5 bases, with 8 bases remaining between them. CDR3 amino acids: CASSTVDQPQHF. The CDR3, as DNA: TGTGCCAGTAGCACCGTGGATCAGCCCCAGCATTTT.

This chain connects TRBV29-1 to TRBJ2-2; 7 positions match TRBD1. The germline V gene has CDR1 SQVTM and CDR2 ANQGSEA. CDR3 size: 14 residues. Germline trimming cut 0 bases from V and 7 bases from J; bases unmatched to any gene: 5. The DNA of the CDR3 is TGCAGCGTTGAAGAAGGACAGGTTGGCGGGGAGCTGTTTTTT. Translation gives CSVEEGQVGGELFF.

V is TRBV5-5 and J is TRBJ1-1; a weak D match, TRBD1 (6 bases). The CDR3 spans 14 residues. In germline, CDR1 is SGHKS, CDR2 YYEKEE (reference sequence). Trimming left V 5 bases short and J 3 bases short, with 14 bases between. CDR3 coding DNA: TGTGCCAGCAGTTTTCAAGGGGGGGACACTGAAGCTTTCTTT. It translates to CASSFQGGDTEAFF. Combining the CDR3 with reference TRBV5-5 and TRBJ1-1 gives the whole variable domain DAGVTQSPTHLIKTRGQQVTLRCSPISGHKSVSWYQQVLGQGPQFIFQYYEKEERGRGNFPDRFSARQFPNYSSELNVNALLLGDSALYLCASSFQGGDTEAFFGQGTRLTVV.

The V gene is TRBV7-7, the J gene TRBJ2-5, with D unresolved. V lost 3 bases, J lost 1 base, and 6 bases lay in between. CDR3 size: 13 residues. Per germline, CDR1 SSHAT and CDR2 FNYEAQ (reference sequence). The CDR3 nucleotides read TGTGCCAGCAGCTTTTGGGGCCAAGAGACCCAGTACTTC. Protein: CASSFWGQETQYF.